Each of the 5 T cell receptor beta chains below was sequenced from the same sample in a study of beta chain features in type 1 diabetes. Study-wide findings and caveats: TCRB CDR3s were moderately but significantly shorter in Type 1 diabetes patients in all four CD4+ subsets.

These receptors' antigens are unknown. Reverse transcription of all isolated RNA meant that expressed TCRB transcripts were sequenced. Method: immunoSEQ multiplex PCR; TCRdb's copy keeps in-frame clones and lacks some. The table has 680,000 or so clones, roughly 12% seen once. The sample consisted of naive CD4+ T cells from blood. The receptors were sampled from a man aged 18 to 30 with type 1 diabetes.

The chain employs TRBV7-9 and TRBJ2-5; tentatively, D is TRBD2 (5 bases). This CDR3 comprises 16 residues. V lost 1 base and J 4 bases, leaving 16 bases between the germline ends. Germline CDR1 reads SEHNR; CDR2 reads FQNEAQ (reference sequence). The CDR3 DNA reads TGTGCCAGCAGCTTAGTCTCCCTCGGGGTTACAGAGACCCAGTACTTC. Protein: CASSLVSLGVTETQYF.

V and J are TRBV9 and TRBJ2-1, with 9 bases lining up with TRBD2. V trimming: 0 bases; J trimming: 5 bases; junction bases outside the gene matches: 3. Looked up from germline, CDR1 is SGDLS and CDR2 is YYNGEE. The CDR3 is 15 amino acids. CDR3 in DNA: TGTGCCAGCAGCGTAGAGGCTAGCGGGGACAATGAGCAGTTCTTC. Amino acids: CASSVEASGDNEQFF.

This clone was detected a few times. The rearrangement joins TRBV13 to TRBJ2-2; TRBD1 matches 7 bases. The J segment lost 5 bases and the V segment lost 6 bases, leaving 6 bases of the junction unmatched. CDR3 length equals 14 residues. CDR1 PRHDT and CDR2 FYEKMQ come from the germline V gene (reference sequence). Here the CDR3 reads CASSSGGTTGELFF. CDR3 nucleotide sequence: TGTGCCAGCAGTTCAGGGGGAACTACCGGGGAGCTGTTTTTT.

This rearrangement joins TRBV4-1 to TRBJ2-5, with D tentatively TRBD2 (7 bases). CDR1 and CDR2 (germline): MGHRA, YSYEKL. Deletions cut 0 bases from V and 2 bases from J, with 22 bases between. The CDR3 is 19 residues long. CDR3 nucleotide sequence: TGCGCCAGCAGCCAAGAATGGGGTGGGGCGGGGGCCTTTCAAGAGACCCAGTACTTC. Amino acids: CASSQEWGGAGAFQETQYF.

The rearrangement uses TRBV30 and TRBJ2-1; no clear D gene. CDR3 length: 15 amino acids. The V and J ends lost 5 bases and 6 bases respectively, with 20 bases between them. The germline CDR1 and CDR2 sequences are GTSNPN and SVGIG (reference sequence). For the CDR3, the DNA is TGTGCCTGGTGCTTCTGGGCCCAGTCGGGCAATGAGCAGTTCTTC. Residues: CAWCFWAQSGNEQFF. Using reference TRBV30 and TRBJ2-1 for the parts outside the CDR3, the full variable domain is SQTIHQWPATLVQPVGSPLSLECTVEGTSNPNLYWYRQAAGRGLQLLFYSVGIGQISSEVPQNLSASRPQDRQFILSSKKLLLSDSGFYLCAWCFWAQSGNEQFFGPGTRLTVL.